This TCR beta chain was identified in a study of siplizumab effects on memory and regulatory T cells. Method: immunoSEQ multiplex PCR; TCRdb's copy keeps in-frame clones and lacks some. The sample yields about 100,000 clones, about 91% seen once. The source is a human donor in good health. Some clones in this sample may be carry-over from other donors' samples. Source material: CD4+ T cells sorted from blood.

The CDR3 region has the DNA TGTGCCAGCAGTGCATCGCCCTGGGCTAGCGGGAGAAGGGGTATCTACAATGAGCAGTTCTTC. It encodes CASSASPWASGRRGIYNEQFF. The chain couples TRBV28 to TRBJ2-1, with TRBD2 identical over 10 bases. Germline V gives CDR1 MDHEN, CDR2 SYDVKM. CDR3 length: 21 residues. V lost 5 bases to trimming and J lost 3 bases; unmatched junction nucleotides: 22.